The 18 T cell receptor beta chains listed next were all sequenced from one sample in a study of regulatory T cells in long-lasting Graves disease. The authors built TCR beta libraries using iRepertoire HTBI primers and Arm-PCR of CDR3 regions. From the multiplex PCR reads, TCRdb called clonotypes with MiXCR, one entry per CDR3 protein. The table has around 480,000 distinct CDR3 sequences, under 20% seen once. Time point denoted: newly diagnosed GD, antithyroid drugs for less than 3 months. PBMC RNA served as the TCR library source. The data were also submitted as part of a second study, on T cells in Graves' hyperthyroidism and ophthalmopathy.

Sequencing used peripheral blood mononuclear cells (PBMCs), obtained at new diagnosis, from a patient treated with antithyroid drugs. Receptors were obtained from a man aged 40-55 years with Graves disease.

The chain employs TRBV7-8 and TRBJ2-7; a possible D gene is TRBD1 (5 bases). The germline V and J ends were trimmed by 4 bases and 12 bases, with 13 bases remaining between them. In germline, CDR1 is SGHVS, CDR2 FQNEAQ. This CDR3 has 11 amino acids. The CDR3 region has the DNA TGTGCCAGCAGCTCGCGACAGACCCTGTACTTC. The encoded protein is CASSSRQTLYF. The full variable domain, rest sourced from reference TRBV7-8 and TRBJ2-7, is GAGVSQSPRYKVAKRGQDVALRCDPISGHVSLFWYQQALGQGPEFLTYFQNEAQLDKSGLPSDRFFAERPEGSVSTLKIQRTQQEDSAVYLCASSSRQTLYFGPGTRLTVT.

This clonotype has ten or more counts. This chain's CDR3 is CASTVYLVDTQYF. The CDR3, as DNA: TGTGCCAGCACGGTCTATTTAGTAGATACGCAGTATTTT. The rearrangement joins TRBV2 to TRBJ2-3; no clear D. From germline, CDR1 is SNHLY and CDR2 FYNNEI. V was trimmed by 7 bases and J by 5 bases, leaving 13 bases between them. The CDR3 has 13 residues.

The rearrangement joins TRBV5-1 to TRBJ1-2; D is possibly TRBD1 (5 bases). Germline lookup yields CDR1 SGHRS and CDR2 YFSETQ. The V end was cut by 4 bases, the J end by 5 bases, with 18 bases between. The CDR3 length is 15 residues. CDR3 DNA sequence: TGCGCCAGCAGCCACCCCGGGACGGGATTGTATGGCTACACCTTC. Translated, it gives CASSHPGTGLYGYTF.

This clonotype was counted at least ten times. The gene calls are TRBV30 and TRBJ2-3; D is unresolved. Germline V gene data show CDR1 as GTSNPN and CDR2 as SVGIG (reference sequence). The CDR3 runs to 12 residues. V was cut by 0 bases and J by 11 bases, with 12 bases left in between. CDR3 region: CAWSVTRPWQYF. As DNA, the CDR3 is TGTGCCTGGAGTGTAACTCGCCCCTGGCAGTATTTT.

This clonotype appeared many times. The rearrangement uses TRBV13 and TRBJ1-1; D call uncertain. V dropped 5 bases and J dropped 5 bases, with 9 bases sitting between them. This CDR3 has 12 amino acids. Germline V lookup: CDR1 PRHDT, CDR2 FYEKMQ (reference sequence). The chain's CDR3 is CASSPLRTEAFF. The CDR3 DNA is TGTGCCAGCAGCCCGTTAAGAACTGAAGCTTTCTTT.

This clonotype was counted at least ten times. This chain connects TRBV30 to TRBJ2-3, with D hard to call. CDR1 and CDR2 (germline): GTSNPN, SVGIG (reference sequence). This CDR3 contains 14 residues. V lost 0 bases and J 2 bases, leaving 9 bases between the germline ends. In nucleotides, the CDR3 is TGTGCCTGGAGTGTTGGTGGTTTCACAGATACGCAGTATTTT. Its protein is CAWSVGGFTDTQYF.

The table lists this clonotype with many counts. The CDR3 reads CASSTLAGRLNTEAFF. The CDR3, as DNA: TGTGCCAGCAGCACCCTTGCCGGAAGGCTGAACACTGAAGCTTTCTTT. The rearrangement uses TRBV2 and TRBJ1-1; D remains unclear. Trimming pared 6 bases from V and 0 bases from J, leaving 17 bases between. The length of the CDR3 is 16 residues. Germline V gives CDR1 SNHLY, CDR2 FYNNEI.

In the case of this clonotype: A much larger clonotype is one base distant, so this may be a read error. In DNA form, the CDR3 reads TGTGTCAGCAGTGGGACAGGGGAGAGTGAGCAGTTCTTC. Amino acids: CVSSGTGESEQFF. The genes are TRBV2 and TRBJ2-1; TRBD1 matches at 10 bases. The CDR3 consists of 13 residues. CDR1 is SNHLY, CDR2 FYNNEI, per germline. Based on the CDR3 plus reference TRBV2 and TRBJ2-1, the full variable domain is EPEVTQTPSHQVTQMGQEVILRCVPISNHLYFYWYRQILGQKVEFLVSFYNNEISEKSEIFDDQFSVERPDGSNFTLKIRSTKLEDSAMYFCVSSGTGESEQFFGPGTRLTVL.

This clonotype was counted many times. V is TRBV20-1 and J is TRBJ2-3; D assignment may be TRBD1 or TRBD2 (6 bases each). Germline values: CDR1 DFQATT, CDR2 SNEGSKA (reference sequence). V dropped 0 bases and J dropped 7 bases, with 20 bases sitting between them. The CDR3 consists of 16 residues. The CDR3 sequence is CSARDVSRGRRNTQYF. CDR3 sequence (DNA): TGCAGTGCTAGAGATGTCTCTAGGGGGAGGCGGAATACGCAGTATTTT.

This clonotype was counted many times. This sequence joins TRBV14 and TRBJ2-7, with 13 bases matching TRBD2. There are 15 residues in the CDR3. The V segment lost 0 bases and the J segment 6 bases; nucleotides outside the gene matches: 2. Germline values: CDR1 SGHDN, CDR2 FVKESK. The CDR3 protein is CASSQERTSGSEQYF. Written as DNA, the CDR3 is TGTGCCAGCAGCCAAGAGAGGACTAGCGGGAGCGAGCAGTACTTC.

This clonotype was observed a handful of times. The chain links TRBV11-2 to TRBJ2-7; a possible D gene is TRBD1 (6 bases). V lost 4 bases to trimming and J lost 2 bases, with 9 bases between them. The CDR3 length is 13 residues. Germline V gene data show CDR1 as SGHAT and CDR2 as FQNNGV. The CDR3 protein is CASSYRVAYEQYF. DNA for the CDR3: TGTGCCAGCAGCTACAGGGTGGCCTACGAGCAGTACTTC.

This clonotype was observed at least ten times. The chain is built from TRBV28 and TRBJ1-5, with 7 bases aligning to TRBD1. V lost 0 bases to trimming and J lost 0 bases; unmatched junction nucleotides: 8. The CDR3 is 18 amino acids. Per the germline V gene, CDR1 is MDHEN and CDR2 is SYDVKM. In DNA form, the CDR3 reads TGTGCCAGCAGTTTATGGGGGACAGACGGTAATAGCAATCAGCCCCAGCATTTT. Amino acid sequence: CASSLWGTDGNSNQPQHF.

This clonotype showed up just a few times. The chain employs TRBV27 and TRBJ2-1, with 9 positions matching TRBD2. Germline CDR1 is MNHEY and CDR2 is SMNVEV (reference sequence). V was pared by 3 bases and J by 4 bases, with 16 bases of the junction left unmatched. The length of the CDR3 is 19 residues. The CDR3 is CASSFRAPGLAGGYNEQFF. The CDR3 DNA reads TGTGCCAGCAGTTTCAGGGCACCGGGACTAGCTGGGGGTTACAATGAGCAGTTCTTC.

The chain combines TRBV11-2 with TRBJ2-5, with 9 nucleotides matching TRBD2. Germline V lookup: CDR1 SGHAT, CDR2 FQNNGV. V gave up 5 bases and J gave up 6 bases; unmatched junction bases: 7. The CDR3 covers 14 residues. CDR3 protein: CASSEGLAKKTQYF. The CDR3 DNA reads as TGTGCCAGCAGCGAGGGACTAGCCAAGAAGACCCAGTACTTC.

The table lists this clonotype with many counts. The chain employs TRBV2 and TRBJ1-2, with 10 bases matching TRBD1. Germline CDR1 reads SNHLY; CDR2 reads FYNNEI. This CDR3 is built from 13 residues. Losses at the gene ends were 8 bases for V and 8 bases for J; bases not matched to a gene: 8. The CDR3: CASHAGTGVGYTF. DNA for the CDR3: TGTGCCAGCCACGCCGGGACAGGGGTAGGCTACACCTTC.

The sample holds many counts of this clonotype. V and J are TRBV7-6 and TRBJ1-2; 7 bases are a match to TRBD1. V lost 4 bases and J lost 5; bases outside the gene matches: 7. The CDR3 contains 14 residues. Germline CDR1 and CDR2: SGHVS and FNYEAQ. CDR3 coding DNA: TGTGCCAGCAGCTCCAGACAGGGTGGTTATGGCTACACCTTC. It is translated as CASSSRQGGYGYTF.

This clonotype was seen many times. V usage is TRBV6-2 or TRBV6-3 and J usage is TRBJ2-7; tentative D call: TRBD1 (6 bases). V gave up 9 bases and J gave up 5 bases, with 14 bases separating them. CDR3 length: 12 amino acids. Germline V CDR1 and CDR2: MNHEY, SVGEGT. The CDR3 reads CASATGFDEQYF. Here the CDR3 DNA reads TGTGCCAGTGCCACAGGGTTCGACGAGCAGTACTTC.

This clonotype was recorded at least ten times. The CDR3 DNA reads TGCAGTGCCGCCCAGGGGGCGGGTGGCTACACCTTC. Its translation: CSAAQGAGGYTF. The rearrangement joins TRBV20-1 to TRBJ1-2, with TRBD1 identical over 8 bases. Trimming took 6 bases from V and 7 from J; bases not matched to a gene: 7. Germline CDR1 reads DFQATT; CDR2 reads SNEGSKA (reference sequence). The CDR3 length is 12 residues.